These 12 T cell receptor beta chains share one sample of origin, sequenced in a study of PD-L1 blockade in urothelial cancer. Described time point: peripheral blood 6 weeks after treatment start. Method: immunoSEQ multiplex PCR; TCRdb's copy keeps in-frame clones and lacks some. Here the sample spans about 45,000 clones, 82% being singletons. The sample here was PBMCs, taken around atezolizumab (anti-PD-L1) treatment. The receptors derive from a man aged 55-75 years with urothelial cancer.

This chain connects TRBV4-2 to TRBJ2-1, with a possible D match to TRBD2 (5 bases). CDR3 length: 17 amino acids. Germline CDR1 is LGHNA and CDR2 is YNFKEQ. Trimming took 0 bases from V and 0 from J, leaving 12 bases between them. The CDR3 region is CASSQDPTGSSYNEQFF. In nucleotides, the CDR3 is TGTGCCAGCAGCCAAGACCCCACGGGGAGCTCCTACAATGAGCAGTTCTTC.

The chain links TRBV19 to TRBJ2-5, with D perhaps TRBD1 (5 bases). The CDR3 spans 15 residues. Germline CDR1 LNHDA, CDR2 SQIVND (reference sequence). Trimming cost V 3 bases and J 5 bases, with 16 bases left between them. The CDR3 reads CASSMGLGTSETQYF. The CDR3, as DNA: TGTGCCAGTAGTATGGGGCTCGGCACCTCGGAGACCCAGTACTTC.

This chain connects TRBV5-1 to TRBJ2-7; 8 bases line up with TRBD1. Germline V gives CDR1 SGHRS, CDR2 YFSETQ. Trimming cost V 0 bases and J 5 bases; bases outside gene matches: 7. This CDR3 spans 15 amino acids. The DNA for the CDR3 is TGCGCCAGCAGCTTGGACCCGGGACAGGCGGACGAGCAGTACTTC. It codes for CASSLDPGQADEQYF.

This chain joins TRBV14 and TRBJ2-1; 8 nucleotides align to TRBD2. Germline V gives CDR1 SGHDN, CDR2 FVKESK. CDR3 length equals 15 residues. V lost 6 bases, J lost 4 bases, and 8 bases stayed unmatched. The CDR3 spells CASREVAGPYNEQFF. The CDR3 DNA is TGTGCCAGCAGGGAAGTAGCGGGACCGTACAATGAGCAGTTCTTC.

V is TRBV5-1 and J is TRBJ2-5, with D hard to call. Germline loops: CDR1 SGHRS, CDR2 YFSETQ. V shed 0 bases and J shed 4 bases, with 10 bases lying between them. The CDR3 has 14 amino acids. In DNA form, the CDR3 reads TGCGCCAGCAGCTTGGGCAAGCCCCCAGAGACCCAGTACTTC. Its translation is CASSLGKPPETQYF.

The CDR3 region is CAIRDRVDNEQFF. The CDR3 DNA reads TGTGCCATCAGAGACAGGGTTGACAATGAGCAGTTCTTC. The chain employs TRBV10-3 and TRBJ2-1, with TRBD1 matching over 7 bases. CDR3 length: 13 amino acids. V dropped 6 bases and J dropped 5; count of bases not matched to a gene: 4. CDR1 and CDR2 (germline): ENHRY, SYGVKD.

The rearrangement links TRBV7-9 to TRBJ2-5; D unresolved. This CDR3 spans 15 amino acids. Trimming cost V 5 bases and J 1 base, with 14 bases left between them. In germline, CDR1 is SEHNR, CDR2 FQNEAQ (reference sequence). The CDR3 region is CASSLKGGSQETQYF. DNA of the CDR3: TGTGCCAGCAGCCTAAAAGGCGGCTCCCAAGAGACCCAGTACTTC. Together with reference TRBV7-9 and TRBJ2-5, the CDR3 gives the full variable domain: DTGVSQNPRHKITKRGQNVTFRCDPISEHNRLYWYRQTLGQGPEFLTYFQNEAQLEKSRLLSDRFSAERPKGSFSTLEIQRTEQGDSAMYLCASSLKGGSQETQYFGPGTRLLVL.

The chain employs TRBV11-2 and TRBJ2-3; D not certain. CDR3 length: 14 residues. With 2 bases removed from V and 6 bases from J, the gap between germline ends came to 12 bases. In germline, CDR1 is SGHAT, CDR2 FQNNGV. CDR3 protein: CASSLKLSGDTQYF. The CDR3 DNA is TGTGCCAGCAGCTTAAAACTATCTGGGGATACGCAGTATTTT.

The V call is TRBV12-5, the J call TRBJ2-1; D remains ambiguous. With 2 bases removed from V and 7 bases from J, the gap between germline ends came to 9 bases. The CDR3 spans 13 residues. Germline V CDR1 and CDR2: LGHNT, FRNRAP. The CDR3 sequence is CASGLFPTNEQFF. CDR3 nucleotides: TGTGCTAGTGGTTTGTTCCCGACAAATGAGCAGTTCTTC.

This clone appeared a few times. The chain links TRBV6-4 to TRBJ2-3; 10 bases are a match to TRBD2. V dropped 2 bases and J dropped 1; count of bases not matched to a gene: 0. The CDR3 covers 15 residues. From germline, CDR1 is MRHNA and CDR2 SNTAGT. The CDR3 coding sequence is TGTGCCAGCAGTGACGGGACTAGCGGCACAGATACGCAGTATTTT. It specifies CASSDGTSGTDTQYF.

The chain is built from TRBV28 and TRBJ1-2, with TRBD1 identical over 9 bases. The CDR3 consists of 14 residues. V trimming: 7 bases; J trimming: 4 bases; junction bases outside the gene matches: 7. Germline CDR1 MDHEN, CDR2 SYDVKM. CDR3 bases: TGTGCCAGCACCCAACAGGGGGCGAGCTATGGCTACACCTTC. Amino acid sequence: CASTQQGASYGYTF.

The rearrangement joins TRBV19 to TRBJ1-5; TRBD1 matches at 9 bases. J gave up 4 bases and V 4 bases, and 8 bases lay outside the gene matches. Germline-derived CDR1 and CDR2 are LNHDA and SQIVND (reference sequence). The CDR3 loop spans 16 amino acids. This CDR3 reads CASSRPGQGGNQPQHF. In DNA, the CDR3 is TGTGCCAGTAGTAGACCGGGACAGGGAGGGAATCAGCCCCAGCATTTT.